This T cell receptor (beta chain) was sequenced for a study of monozygotic twins with inflammatory bowel disease. Whole-study results and caveats: In the analysis, different T cell subtypes could not be told apart.

UMIs with a 6-nucleotide sample barcode were added by template switching. One entry per CDR3 protein, without DNA, is what TCRdb gives after re-calling the 5' RACE reads. The sample holds 200,000 to 250,000 distinct CDR3 sequences. The germline CDR1 and CDR2 sequences are SGHTA and FQGNSA. The CDR3 covers 15 residues. As for this clonotype: No antigen is known for it.

The source is a human donor with ulcerative colitis or Crohn's disease, or a healthy co-twin of an affected twin (not recorded which). The chain couples TRBV7-2 to TRBJ2-1; TCRdb lists TRBD2, though no DNA is available to test this call. The sequenced material came from blood. This CDR3 is CASSLIGGSTDEQFF.